This passage covers 32 T cell receptor beta chains from one sample sequenced in a study of T cell responses to AZD1222 COVID-19 vaccine. The method was immunoSEQ multiplex PCR; TCRdb's version includes in-frame clones alone and lacks a portion of them. Seen here are roughly 110,000 clones, around 91% observed once, and the top ten hold less than 25%. Here the sequenced sample was peripheral blood, taken on day 0 of AZD1222 vaccination. The receptor source for this set is an adult in good health.

The chain employs TRBV19 and TRBJ2-2, with D possibly being TRBD1 (6 bases). Per the germline V gene, CDR1 is LNHDA and CDR2 is SQIVND (reference sequence). Trimming took 3 bases from V and 4 from J, leaving 15 bases between them. The CDR3 has 16 residues. CDR3 in DNA: TGTGCCAGTAGTATGAAAGGGGGTCAAGGCACCGGGGAGCTGTTTTTT. It yields the protein CASSMKGGQGTGELFF.

The V call is TRBV9, the J call TRBJ1-1; tentatively, D is TRBD1 (5 bases). CDR3 length: 16 amino acids. Trimming pared 0 bases from V and 4 bases from J, leaving 16 bases between. Germline CDR1 and CDR2: SGDLS and YYNGEE. The CDR3 loop is CASSVVDPGRSTEAFF. Written as DNA, the CDR3 is TGTGCCAGCAGCGTAGTAGACCCAGGGAGAAGCACTGAAGCTTTCTTT.

The J gene is TRBJ1-6, the V gene TRBV6-5; tentative D call: TRBD1 (6 bases). The CDR3 totals 14 residues. Trimming removed 7 bases at V and 7 bases at J, with 14 bases between. Per germline, CDR1 MNHEY and CDR2 SVGAGI. CDR3 bases: TGTGCCAGCATCAACAGGGTTGGGAATTCACCCCTCCACTTT. Its protein product is CASINRVGNSPLHF.

The rearrangement joins TRBV6-5 to TRBJ1-5; D perhaps matches TRBD1 (5 bases). Trimming took 11 bases from V and 0 from J, leaving 17 bases between them. Germline V gene lookup returns CDR1 MNHEY and CDR2 SVGAGI. This CDR3 spans 15 amino acids. CDR3 sequence (DNA): TGTGCCCTGAATGACAGACAAGGTAGCAATCAGCCCCAGCATTTT. Protein sequence: CALNDRQGSNQPQHF.

The chain uses TRBV29-1 and TRBJ1-4; tentatively, D is TRBD1 (6 bases). Looked up from germline, CDR1 is SQVTM and CDR2 is ANQGSEA. Trimming pared 6 bases from V and 2 bases from J, leaving 10 bases between. The CDR3 length is 13 residues. CDR3 coding DNA: TGCAGCGTCGCTGACAGGACTAATGAAAAACTGTTTTTT. Its protein is CSVADRTNEKLFF.

The chain links TRBV5-6 to TRBJ2-3; 9 bases are shared with TRBD1. V lost 6 bases, J lost 6 bases, and 11 bases stayed unmatched. There are 15 residues in the CDR3. CDR1 and CDR2 (germline): SGHDT, YYEEEE. Here the CDR3 reads CASTKDRGSYDTQYF. The CDR3 DNA reads as TGTGCCAGCACCAAGGACAGGGGTTCGTACGATACGCAGTATTTT.

The chain is built from TRBV9 and TRBJ2-5; 10 bases are shared with TRBD2. The CDR3 length is 14 residues. The V gene end was trimmed by 4 bases and the J gene end by 5 bases; junction bases not matched to a gene: 5. Germline CDR1 SGDLS, CDR2 YYNGEE. This CDR3 reads CASSFSGGLETQYF. CDR3 nucleotides: TGTGCCAGCAGCTTTAGCGGGGGGCTGGAGACCCAGTACTTC.

The J gene is TRBJ2-1, the V gene TRBV14; TRBD2 aligns across 13 bases. With 5 bases clipped from V and 15 bases from J, the junction kept 16 bases outside the gene matches. The length of the CDR3 is 16 residues. CDR1 SGHDN and CDR2 FVKESK come from the germline V gene. This chain's CDR3 is CASSSMTSGGRRGMFF. For the CDR3, the DNA is TGTGCCAGCAGCTCTATGACTAGCGGGGGGCGCCGGGGAATGTTCTTC.

CDR3: CASSIWGAGTDTQYF. The CDR3 DNA follows: TGTGCCAGTAGTATTTGGGGGGCGGGGACAGATACGCAGTATTTT. The genes are TRBV19 and TRBJ2-3; D tentatively reads TRBD1 or TRBD2 (6 bases each). This CDR3 has 15 residues. Trimming removed 3 bases from V and 3 bases from J, with 13 bases in between. Germline V lookup: CDR1 LNHDA, CDR2 SQIVND (reference sequence).

The gene calls are TRBV7-2 and TRBJ2-2; 10 bases match TRBD2. CDR1 is SGHTA, CDR2 FQGNSA, per germline. This CDR3 has 15 amino acids. Trimming at V came to 8 bases and at J to 1 base, leaving 4 bases not matched to a gene. The CDR3 here is CASRAGGRNTGELFF. CDR3 sequence (DNA): TGTGCCAGCCGAGCGGGGGGGCGGAACACCGGGGAGCTGTTTTTT.

This clone was detected once. The CDR3 DNA follows: TGTGCCAGTGGGCGCGGGGGGAGCTACAATGAGCAGTTCTTC. Protein product: CASGRGGSYNEQFF. This chain uses TRBV19 with TRBJ2-1; 8 bases align to TRBD2. The length of the CDR3 is 14 residues. Germline V gives CDR1 LNHDA, CDR2 SQIVND (reference sequence). Trimming took 8 bases from V and 3 from J; bases not matched to a gene: 6.

The rearrangement links TRBV5-6 to TRBJ2-1; possible D gene TRBD1, 6 bases. The ends were cut back, 0 bases at V and 3 bases at J, with 10 bases in the middle. Germline V gene data show CDR1 as SGHDT and CDR2 as YYEEEE. CDR3 length equals 15 residues. The CDR3 spells CASSLGQADYNEQFF. The DNA of the CDR3 is TGTGCCAGCAGCTTGGGACAGGCCGACTACAATGAGCAGTTCTTC. The full variable domain, completed using reference TRBV5-6 and TRBJ2-1, is DAGVTQSPTHLIKTRGQQVTLRCSPKSGHDTVSWYQQALGQGPQFIFQYYEEEERQRGNFPDRFSGHQFPNYSSELNVNALLLGDSALYLCASSLGQADYNEQFFGPGTRLTVL.

This chain connects TRBV7-2 to TRBJ2-2, with unresolved D. The germline V and J ends were trimmed by 4 bases and 2 bases, with 11 bases remaining between them. Germline V gene lookup returns CDR1 SGHTA and CDR2 FQGNSA. The CDR3 length is 15 residues. CDR3 bases: TGTGCCAGCAGCTGGGGAAAGCTAAACACCGGGGAGCTGTTTTTT. Translating gives CASSWGKLNTGELFF.

The chain carries TRBV4-1 and TRBJ1-5; 10 bases align to TRBD1. Per the germline V gene, CDR1 is MGHRA and CDR2 is YSYEKL. This CDR3 is built from 14 residues. J gave up 6 bases and V 4 bases, and 3 bases lay outside the gene matches. The CDR3 region is CASSLGQGFQPQHF. The CDR3 bases are TGCGCCAGCAGCCTGGGACAGGGGTTTCAGCCCCAGCATTTT.

The rearrangement uses TRBV27 and TRBJ1-1, with no clear D. Trimming took off 5 bases at V and 4 bases at J, with 14 bases between the two ends. CDR3 size: 14 residues. Germline assignment: CDR1 MNHEY and CDR2 SMNVEV (reference sequence). The CDR3: CASSMTWIGTEAFF. DNA of the CDR3: TGTGCCAGCAGTATGACATGGATCGGCACTGAAGCTTTCTTT.

The chain couples TRBV19 to TRBJ2-1; either TRBD1 or TRBD2 may fit D (5 bases each). The CDR3 totals 16 residues. Germline assignment: CDR1 LNHDA and CDR2 SQIVND (reference sequence). Trimming left V 5 bases short and J 3 bases short, with 17 bases between. CDR3 nucleotide sequence: TGTGCCAGTAGTCCCTCCGGGGCACGAGGCTACAATGAGCAGTTCTTC. Translating it yields CASSPSGARGYNEQFF. Based on the CDR3 plus reference TRBV19 and TRBJ2-1, the full variable domain is DGGITQSPKYLFRKEGQNVTLSCEQNLNHDAMYWYRQDPGQGLRLIYYSQIVNDFQKGDIAEGYSVSREKKESFPLTVTSAQKNPTAFYLCASSPSGARGYNEQFFGPGTRLTVL.

The J gene is TRBJ2-1, the V gene TRBV4-3; the D is unclear. Germline V lookup: CDR1 LGHNA, CDR2 YSLEER. The V end lost 4 bases, the J end lost 6 bases, and 13 bases lay between the germline ends. This CDR3 is 14 amino acids long. In DNA, the CDR3 is TGCGCCAGCAGCCTTCTAGAAAATAGCAATGAGCAGTTCTTC. This encodes CASSLLENSNEQFF.

The chain couples TRBV7-9 to TRBJ1-3, with D hard to call. Germline V lookup: CDR1 SEHNR, CDR2 FQNEAQ (reference sequence). This CDR3 is built from 13 residues. V was cut by 5 bases and J by 2 bases, with 7 bases left in between. The CDR3 DNA reads as TGTGCCAGCAGCACCGAGGCTGGAAACACCATATATTTT. Translation gives CASSTEAGNTIYF.

The V call is TRBV2, the J call TRBJ1-1; unclear D gene. The length of the CDR3 is 13 residues. Per germline, CDR1 SNHLY and CDR2 FYNNEI. Deletions cut 4 bases from V and 1 base from J, with 7 bases between. The CDR3 sequence is CASSVFSNTEAFF. The CDR3 bases are TGTGCCAGCAGTGTCTTCTCGAACACTGAAGCTTTCTTT.

V is TRBV27 and J is TRBJ1-2, with D possibly being TRBD1 (5 bases). The V end lost 2 bases, the J end lost 6 bases, and 13 bases lay between the germline ends. Germline CDR1 MNHEY, CDR2 SMNVEV (reference sequence). The CDR3 length is 14 residues. The CDR3 coding sequence is TGTGCCAGCAGTTTAATAGGGACTGAGCATGGCTACACCTTC. This gives the protein CASSLIGTEHGYTF.

The chain employs TRBV2 and TRBJ2-5; possibly TRBD2 for D (5 bases). Germline-derived CDR1 and CDR2 are SNHLY and FYNNEI. There are 13 residues in the CDR3. Trimming removed 7 bases at V and 2 bases at J, with 11 bases between. The CDR3 DNA is TGTGCCAGCACAAGAGCGGAGCAAGAGACCCAGTACTTC. The encoded protein is CASTRAEQETQYF. Supplemented by reference TRBV2 and TRBJ2-5, the full variable domain reads EPEVTQTPSHQVTQMGQEVILRCVPISNHLYFYWYRQILGQKVEFLVSFYNNEISEKSEIFDDQFSVERPDGSNFTLKIRSTKLEDSAMYFCASTRAEQETQYFGPGTRLLVL.

This clone was recorded once. The CDR3, as DNA: TGTGCCAGCAGCACAGGGCGGGGGGGCCAAAACATTCAGTACTTC. This encodes CASSTGRGGQNIQYF. The chain uses TRBV21-1 and TRBJ2-4; the DNA was not used to check the table's D call, TRBD2. TRBV21-1 is given as a pseudogene. The CDR3 loop spans 15 amino acids.

The V call is TRBV5-1, the J call TRBJ1-2; D not resolved. The CDR3 has 12 amino acids. The germline V gene encodes CDR1 SGHRS and CDR2 YFSETQ. With 2 bases removed from V and 3 bases from J, the gap between germline ends came to 5 bases. This chain's CDR3 is CASSFDDYGYTF. The CDR3 coding sequence is TGCGCCAGCAGCTTTGACGACTATGGCTACACCTTC. Supplemented by reference TRBV5-1 and TRBJ1-2, the full variable domain reads KAGVTQTPRYLIKTRGQQVTLSCSPISGHRSVSWYQQTPGQGLQFLFEYFSETQRNKGNFPGRFSGRQFSNSRSEMNVSTLELGDSALYLCASSFDDYGYTFGSGTRLTVV.

The J gene is TRBJ2-3, the V gene TRBV7-2, with 9 nucleotides matching TRBD2. In germline, CDR1 is SGHTA, CDR2 FQGNSA. This CDR3 comprises 16 residues. V lost 2 bases and J lost 7; bases outside the gene matches: 10. Here the CDR3 DNA reads TGTGCCAGCAGCTTACAGGCTAGCGGGGTACAGAATACGCAGTATTTT. It specifies CASSLQASGVQNTQYF.

This sequence joins TRBV15 and TRBJ1-3; D is ambiguous. The CDR3 length is 16 residues. Trimming removed 0 bases at V and 4 bases at J, with 13 bases between. CDR1 is LNHNV and CDR2 is YYDKDF in the germline V gene (reference sequence). The CDR3: CATSRDMGLEGNTIYF. Here the CDR3 DNA reads TGTGCCACCAGCAGAGATATGGGATTGGAAGGAAACACCATATATTTT.

This chain connects TRBV6-5 to TRBJ1-2, with 9 bases matching TRBD1. The junction had 7 bases not matched to a gene; V was cut back by 3 bases and J by 5 bases. Germline V gene sequence: CDR1 MNHEY, CDR2 SVGAGI. The CDR3 has 15 amino acids. Here the CDR3 DNA reads TGTGCCAGCAGTTATTCCGGGACAGGGACGTATGGCTACACCTTC. Translation: CASSYSGTGTYGYTF.

V is TRBV14 and J is TRBJ2-1, with D hard to call. The CDR3 runs to 14 residues. Trimming cost V 0 bases and J 8 bases, with 11 bases left between them. Germline CDR1 and CDR2: SGHDN and FVKESK. This CDR3 is CASSQELALDEQFF. The CDR3 coding sequence is TGTGCCAGCAGCCAAGAACTGGCTCTTGATGAGCAGTTCTTC. The whole variable domain, filled in from reference TRBV14 and TRBJ2-1, reads EAGVTQFPSHSVIEKGQTVTLRCDPISGHDNLYWYRRVMGKEIKFLLHFVKESKQDESGMPNNRFLAERTGGTYSTLKVQPAELEDSGVYFCASSQELALDEQFFGPGTRLTVL.

The V gene is TRBV6-6, the J gene TRBJ2-5; weak D call: TRBD2 (6 bases). The CDR3 length is 15 residues. V gave up 8 bases and J gave up 5 bases, with 21 bases separating them. Germline lookup yields CDR1 MNHNY and CDR2 SVGAGI (reference sequence). DNA for the CDR3: TGTGCCAGCCACAGAGGCTGGGGGGAAACGGAGACCCAGTACTTC. Its translation: CASHRGWGETETQYF.

The CDR3 bases are TGTGCCAGTAAGGACAGTCTTGAAAATCAGCCCCAGCATTTT. Encoded protein: CASKDSLENQPQHF. This chain connects TRBV19 to TRBJ1-5; maybe TRBD1 (6 bases). From germline, CDR1 is LNHDA and CDR2 SQIVND (reference sequence). This CDR3 region has 14 residues. Trimming took off 7 bases at V and 4 bases at J, with 14 bases between the two ends. Variable domain in full (rest from reference TRBV19 and TRBJ1-5): DGGITQSPKYLFRKEGQNVTLSCEQNLNHDAMYWYRQDPGQGLRLIYYSQIVNDFQKGDIAEGYSVSREKKESFPLTVTSAQKNPTAFYLCASKDSLENQPQHFGDGTRLSIL.

The chain uses TRBV10-3 and TRBJ2-2; D is ambiguous. V lost 3 bases, J lost 1 base, and 6 bases lay in between. The CDR3 is 14 residues long. The germline V gene encodes CDR1 ENHRY and CDR2 SYGVKD. The chain's CDR3 is CAISDGWNTGELFF. The CDR3, as DNA: TGTGCCATCAGTGATGGCTGGAACACCGGGGAGCTGTTTTTT.

A single count supports this clone. This rearrangement joins TRBV29-1 to TRBJ1-1; D might be TRBD1 (5 bases). The germline V gene encodes CDR1 SQVTM and CDR2 ANQGSEA. This CDR3 has 12 amino acids. The germline V and J ends were trimmed by 6 bases and 10 bases, with 18 bases remaining between them. The CDR3 sequence: CSVQGFDKGAFF. As DNA, the CDR3 is TGCAGCGTGCAGGGTTTCGACAAAGGAGCTTTCTTT.

CDR3 sequence: CASRVAGGPETQYF. CDR3 bases: TGTGCCAGCAGGGTAGCGGGGGGGCCGGAGACCCAGTACTTC. V usage is TRBV7-2 and J usage is TRBJ2-5, with 11 positions matching TRBD2. CDR3 length: 14 residues. CDR1 and CDR2 (germline): SGHTA, FQGNSA. V was pared by 6 bases and J by 5 bases, with 5 bases of the junction left unmatched.